The source of this T cell receptor beta chain is a study of T cell responses to AZD1222 COVID-19 vaccine. General study results and limits: As reported, nearly half of all spike-specific TCRs target variant regions that are unmutated. Most donors were white British and more were female, and clonal diversity was possibly underestimated. The study found vaccine-associated CD4 TCRs spanning spike, dominant at 160-218 and 743-854. Spike-specific TCR repertoires showed rising breadth and depth after two AZD1222 doses.

CDR3 size: 19 residues. J was trimmed by 0 bases and V by 3 bases; bases with no gene match: 10. CDR1 and CDR2 from the germline V gene are MGHRA and YSYEKL. Profiling relied on immunoSEQ multiplex PCR, and the TCRdb table lists in-frame clones only, not all of them. The table lists 80,000 or so clones, around nine tenths of them singletons, with less than 5.5% in the top ten. On this clone itself: The antigen is undetermined.

The chain is built from TRBV4-1 and TRBJ2-3; 12 nucleotides align to TRBD2. The material sequenced was peripheral blood, taken on day 0 of MenACWY control vaccination. This clonotype originated in an adult in good health. The CDR3 bases are TGCGCCAGCAGCCATCTTGAGGGACTAGCGGGTCAAAGCACAGATACGCAGTATTTT. The encoded protein is CASSHLEGLAGQSTDTQYF.